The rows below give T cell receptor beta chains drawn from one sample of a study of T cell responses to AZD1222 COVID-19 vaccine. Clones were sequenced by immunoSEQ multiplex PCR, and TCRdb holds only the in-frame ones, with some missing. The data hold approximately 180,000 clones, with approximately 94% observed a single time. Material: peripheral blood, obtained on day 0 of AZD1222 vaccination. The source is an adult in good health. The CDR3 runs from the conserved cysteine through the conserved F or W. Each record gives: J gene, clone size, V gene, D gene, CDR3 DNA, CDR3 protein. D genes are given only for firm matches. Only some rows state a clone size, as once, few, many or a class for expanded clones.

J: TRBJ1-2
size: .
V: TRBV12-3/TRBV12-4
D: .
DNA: TGTGCCAGCAGTTTAGAAGGAGGGGTTGGCTACACCTTC
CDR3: CASSLEGGVGYTF

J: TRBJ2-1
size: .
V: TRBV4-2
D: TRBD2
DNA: TGTGCCAGCAGCCTCGGGACTAGCGGAAGCTCCTACAATGAGCAGTTCTTC
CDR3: CASSLGTSGSSYNEQFF

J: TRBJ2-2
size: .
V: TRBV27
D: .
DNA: TGTGCCAGCAGTTCGACCTACACCGGGGAGCTGTTTTTT
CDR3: CASSSTYTGELFF

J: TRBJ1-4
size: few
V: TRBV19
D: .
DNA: TGTGCCAGTAGGTTAGGAAATTCACCTAATGAAAAACTGTTTTTT
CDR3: CASRLGNSPNEKLFF

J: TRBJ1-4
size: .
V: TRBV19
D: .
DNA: TGTGCCAGTCAATCGGGACTTAATGAAAAACTGTTTTTT
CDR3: CASQSGLNEKLFF

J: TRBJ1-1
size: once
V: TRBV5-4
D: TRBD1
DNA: TGTGCCAGCAGCTGGGACAGAGGGAACACTGAAGCTTTCTTT
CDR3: CASSWDRGNTEAFF

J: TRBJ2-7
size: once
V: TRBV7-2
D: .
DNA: TGTGCCAGCAGCTTAGGGCGCAGGGTCGAGCAGTACTTC
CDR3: CASSLGRRVEQYF

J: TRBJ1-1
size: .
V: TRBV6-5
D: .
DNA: TGTGCCAGCAGTTACTCTTCCCGAGGGCCCACTGAAGCTTTCTTT
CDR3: CASSYSSRGPTEAFF

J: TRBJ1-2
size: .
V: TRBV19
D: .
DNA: TGTGCCAGTAGTATCCTTAACTATGGCTACACCTTC
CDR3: CASSILNYGYTF

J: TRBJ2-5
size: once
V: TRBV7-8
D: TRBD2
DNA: TGTGCCAGCAGCCCAGGGACTAGCGGGAACGGAGAGACCCAGTACTTC
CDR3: CASSPGTSGNGETQYF

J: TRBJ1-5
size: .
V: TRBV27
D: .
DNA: TGTGCCAGCAGTCACCGGGACGCGGGTCAGCCCCAGCATTTT
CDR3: CASSHRDAGQPQHF

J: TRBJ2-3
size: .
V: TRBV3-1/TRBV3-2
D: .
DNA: TGTGCCAGCAGCCAATTAAGGGGATTTACAGATACGCAGTATTTT
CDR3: CASSQLRGFTDTQYF

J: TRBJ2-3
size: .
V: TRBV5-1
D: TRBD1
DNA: TGCGCCAGCAGCCTTCCGGGACAGGGTGGCCCAGATACGCAGTATTTT
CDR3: CASSLPGQGGPDTQYF

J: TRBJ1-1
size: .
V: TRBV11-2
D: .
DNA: TGTGCCAGCAGCACCAGGGATGACACTGAAGCTTTCTTT
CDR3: CASSTRDDTEAFF

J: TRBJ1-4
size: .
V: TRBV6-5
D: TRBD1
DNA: TGTGCCAGCAGTTACTCTCCGACAGGGGTGGGTGAAAAACTGTTTTTT
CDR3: CASSYSPTGVGEKLFF

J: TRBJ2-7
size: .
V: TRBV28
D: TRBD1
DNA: TGTGCCAGCAGTCTAACGGGACAGTACTACGAGCAGTACTTC
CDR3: CASSLTGQYYEQYF

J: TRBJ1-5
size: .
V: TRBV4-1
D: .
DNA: TGCGCCAGCAGCCAAGCCGGGCGAGGGGGGAGCAATCAGCCCCAGCATTTT
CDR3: CASSQAGRGGSNQPQHF

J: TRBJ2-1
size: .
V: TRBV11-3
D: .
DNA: TGTGCCAGCAGCCTAAGCGGCTACAATGAGCAGTTCTTC
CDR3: CASSLSGYNEQFF

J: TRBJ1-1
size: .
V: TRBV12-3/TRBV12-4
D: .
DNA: TGTGCCAGCAGTTTCGAGGGGACCCCTGAAGCTTTCTTT
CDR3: CASSFEGTPEAFF

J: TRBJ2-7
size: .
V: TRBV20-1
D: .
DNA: TGCAGTGCTAGTGCCTTACTCGTTAGCTCCTACGAGCAGTACTTC
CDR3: CSASALLVSSYEQYF

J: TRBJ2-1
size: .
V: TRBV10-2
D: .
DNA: TGCGCCAGCCGACTCCTGGGGGAGCAGTTCTTC
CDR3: CASRLLGEQFF

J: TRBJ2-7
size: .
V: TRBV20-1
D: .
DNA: TGCAGTGCGCAAACTGGGTACGAGCAGTACTTC
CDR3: CSAQTGYEQYF

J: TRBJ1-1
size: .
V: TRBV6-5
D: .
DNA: TGTGCCAGCACCCCCATAGGGATCATGAACACTGAAGCTTTCTTT
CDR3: CASTPIGIMNTEAFF

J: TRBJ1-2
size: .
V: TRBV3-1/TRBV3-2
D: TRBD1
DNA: TGTGCCAGCAGCACAGGGGCCCGCAACTATGGCTACACCTTC
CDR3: CASSTGARNYGYTF

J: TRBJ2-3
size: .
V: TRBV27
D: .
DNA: TGTGCCAGCAGTTTGCCAGGGGTATCGGATACGCAGTATTTT
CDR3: CASSLPGVSDTQYF

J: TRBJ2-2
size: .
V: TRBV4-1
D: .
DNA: TGCGCCAGCAGCCAAGTTTGGACCGGGGAGCTGTTTTTT
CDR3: CASSQVWTGELFF

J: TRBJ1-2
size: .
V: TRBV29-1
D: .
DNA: TGCAGCGTTGGCGCCGTTGACTATGGCTACACCTTC
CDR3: CSVGAVDYGYTF

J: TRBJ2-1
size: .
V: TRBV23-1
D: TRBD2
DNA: TGCGCCAGCAGTCCCCCGGGACTAGCGGGAGACAAGTCCTACAATGAGCAGTTCTTC
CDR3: CASSPPGLAGDKSYNEQFF

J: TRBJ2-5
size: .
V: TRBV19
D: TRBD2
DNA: TGTGCCAGTAGTACGGGAGGGGGTAGAGAGACCCAGTACTTC
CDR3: CASSTGGGRETQYF

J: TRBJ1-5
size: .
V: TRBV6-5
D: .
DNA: TGTGCCAGCAGTTCTCAGGGAGATCAGCCCCAGCATTTT
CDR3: CASSSQGDQPQHF

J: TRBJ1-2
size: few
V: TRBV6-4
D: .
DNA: TGTGCCAGCAGTGTAGCCCATAACTATGGCTACACCTTC
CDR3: CASSVAHNYGYTF

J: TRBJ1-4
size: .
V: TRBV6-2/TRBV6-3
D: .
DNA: TGTGCCAGCAGTCAACAGCGATATAATGAAAAACTGTTTTTT
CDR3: CASSQQRYNEKLFF

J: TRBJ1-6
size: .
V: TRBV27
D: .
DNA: TGTGCCAGCGCCGTGGCGCAAAATTCACCCCTCCACTTT
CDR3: CASAVAQNSPLHF

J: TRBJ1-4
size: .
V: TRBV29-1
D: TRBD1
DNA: TGCAGCGTTGAAGGGGACAGGGCCATGAGGAAACTGTTTTTT
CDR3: CSVEGDRAMRKLFF

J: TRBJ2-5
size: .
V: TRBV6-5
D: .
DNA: TGTGCCAGCAGTTTGGGGACGGCGAGAGAGACCCAGTACTTC
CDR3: CASSLGTARETQYF

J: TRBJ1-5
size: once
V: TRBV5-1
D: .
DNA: TGCGCCAGCAGTCCGGACCCTAGCAATCAGCCCCAGCATTTT
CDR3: CASSPDPSNQPQHF

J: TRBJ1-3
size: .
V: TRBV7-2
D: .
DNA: TGTGCCAGCAGCTTAGGTGGGCTGGGAAACACCATATATTTT
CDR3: CASSLGGLGNTIYF

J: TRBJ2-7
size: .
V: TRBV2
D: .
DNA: TGTGCCAGCAGTCCCCGGGACATATCCTACGAGCAGTACTTC
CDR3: CASSPRDISYEQYF

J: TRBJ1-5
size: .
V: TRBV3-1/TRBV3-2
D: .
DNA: TGTGCCAGCAGCCAAGTAGGGGCGGGCCAGCCCCAGCATTTT
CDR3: CASSQVGAGQPQHF

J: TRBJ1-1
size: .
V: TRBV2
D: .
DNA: TGTGCCAGCACAGGGGCGGTCACTGAAGCTTTCTTT
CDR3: CASTGAVTEAFF

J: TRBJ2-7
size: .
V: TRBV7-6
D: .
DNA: TGTGCCAGCAGCTTAGAGGAGGCCTACGAGCAGTACTTC
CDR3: CASSLEEAYEQYF

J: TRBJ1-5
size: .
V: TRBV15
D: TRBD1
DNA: TGTGCCACCAGCAGAGAACTACAGGGGGCGCGGCAGCCCCAGCATTTT
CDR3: CATSRELQGARQPQHF

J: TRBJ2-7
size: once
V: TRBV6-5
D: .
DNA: TGTGCCAGCAGTTACTCTCGGGGACACGAGCAGTACTTC
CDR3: CASSYSRGHEQYF

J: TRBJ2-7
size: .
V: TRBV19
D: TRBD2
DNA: TGTGCCGGCCGACACCTGAGCCGGGAGGGGTACGAGCAGTACTTC
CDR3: CAGRHLSREGYEQYF